This TCR beta chain was recovered during a study of blood T cell repertoires in COVID-19. Looking at the study overall: The samples span acute and convalescent COVID-19 from the United States, Italy and Spain. Sample material is recorded as cDNA or gDNA derived from T cells, B-cell-depleted T cells, or PBMCs.

Germline V gives CDR1 SGHRS, CDR2 YFSETQ. This CDR3 region has 15 residues. Trimming pared 3 bases from V and 1 base from J, leaving 13 bases between. Under the authors' procedure: Reference gene primer amplification gave estimated nucleated cell counts. Measured with immunoSEQ multiplex PCR; TCRdb has only the in-frame clones, and not every one. V and J calls and clone size are those listed in that table; D and trimming were worked out from the DNA. Among about 130,000 clones listed, 84% were seen once. The sequence derives from a woman aged 55-70 years with acute or convalescent COVID-19. The sample was peripheral blood. The V and J genes are TRBV5-1 and TRBJ1-1; D gene unclear. The CDR3 loop is CASSSLTRKNTEAFF. The CDR3 coding sequence is TGCGCCAGCAGCTCCCTGACACGAAAGAACACTGAAGCTTTCTTT.